These 12 T cell receptor beta chains came from one sample sequenced in a study of cytomegalovirus exposure and HLA in healthy donors. In the PCR, 60 Vbeta and 13 Jbeta primers were used. Data came from immunoSEQ multiplex PCR; TCRdb stores just in-frame clones and leaves some out. The sample lists a few hundred thousand clones; around 90% were seen once. Sequencing was performed on PBMCs. The receptors come from a girl aged 2 to 10 in good health and CMV-seronegative.

The chain joins TRBV30 to TRBJ1-1; no clear D. This CDR3 spans 15 amino acids. The V gene's germline CDR1 is GTSNPN and CDR2 SVGIG (reference sequence). V was trimmed by 3 bases and J by 2 bases, leaving 16 bases between them. The CDR3 protein is CAWSGSHVPNTEAFF. As DNA, the CDR3 is TGTGCCTGGAGCGGGTCCCACGTCCCCAACACTGAAGCTTTCTTT.

This chain joins TRBV5-6 and TRBJ2-1; 8 bases align to TRBD2. The length of the CDR3 is 13 residues. Germline loops: CDR1 SGHDT, CDR2 YYEEEE. Trimming at V came to 3 bases and at J to 10 bases, leaving 6 bases not matched to a gene. Written as DNA, the CDR3 is TGTGCCAGCAGCTGGGGACTAGGCTGGGAGCAGTTCTTC. Its translation: CASSWGLGWEQFF. The variable domain in full, completed from reference TRBV5-6 and TRBJ2-1, reads DAGVTQSPTHLIKTRGQQVTLRCSPKSGHDTVSWYQQALGQGPQFIFQYYEEEERQRGNFPDRFSGHQFPNYSSELNVNALLLGDSALYLCASSWGLGWEQFFGPGTRLTVL.

The rearrangement uses TRBV13 and TRBJ2-7; weak D call: TRBD1 (6 bases). Germline V CDR1 and CDR2: PRHDT, FYEKMQ (reference sequence). With 3 bases removed from V and 2 bases from J, the gap between germline ends came to 11 bases. This CDR3 has 14 residues. CDR3 protein: CASSLTKGAYEQYF. Here the CDR3 DNA reads TGTGCCAGCAGCTTGACTAAGGGGGCCTACGAGCAGTACTTC.

This chain links TRBV5-1 with TRBJ2-3; TRBD2 agrees at 8 bases. V was pared by 3 bases and J by 2 bases, with 11 bases of the junction left unmatched. Looked up from germline, CDR1 is SGHRS and CDR2 is YFSETQ. This CDR3 spans 17 amino acids. The CDR3 DNA sequence: TGCGCCAGCAGCTCCCTGGGTAGCGGGGCCTCCACAGATACGCAGTATTTT. Its protein is CASSSLGSGASTDTQYF.

The rearrangement links TRBV27 to TRBJ1-1; TRBD1 agrees at 9 bases. V was pared by 3 bases and J by 7 bases, with 6 bases of the junction left unmatched. The CDR3 spans 14 residues. Germline V lookup: CDR1 MNHEY, CDR2 SMNVEV (reference sequence). Written as DNA, the CDR3 is TGTGCCAGCAGTTTTATACAGGGGGCGGGTGAAGCTTTCTTT. Protein sequence: CASSFIQGAGEAFF.

This clone turned up a few times. The chain carries TRBV5-6 and TRBJ2-3; weak D call: TRBD2 (7 bases). The CDR3 is 15 residues long. Germline lookup yields CDR1 SGHDT and CDR2 YYEEEE. The V and J ends lost 1 base and 4 bases respectively, with 13 bases between them. The DNA for the CDR3 is TGTGCCAGCAGCTTGAACCGGGGGGCCGCAGATACGCAGTATTTT. It specifies CASSLNRGAADTQYF.

The chain has TRBV19 and TRBJ1-4; TRBD1 matches 7 bases. CDR1 LNHDA and CDR2 SQIVND come from the germline V gene (reference sequence). The trim removed 5 bases at V and 5 bases at J, leaving 8 bases unmatched. The CDR3 is 15 residues long. The chain's CDR3 is CASSPRPGGNEKLFF. The CDR3 nucleotides read TGTGCCAGTAGTCCTAGACCAGGGGGGAATGAAAAACTGTTTTTT.

The chain joins TRBV7-9 to TRBJ1-1, with TRBD1 identical over 7 bases. Germline CDR1 SEHNR, CDR2 FQNEAQ (reference sequence). There are 16 residues in the CDR3. As DNA, the CDR3 is TGTTCCCGCACATCCGGGACAGTACATTCGAACACTGAAGCTTTCTTT. It encodes CSRTSGTVHSNTEAFF.

The chain carries TRBV9 and TRBJ2-5; tentative D call: TRBD2 (5 bases). CDR1 and CDR2 (germline): SGDLS, YYNGEE. Trimming took off 0 bases at V and 7 bases at J, with 22 bases between the two ends. The CDR3 spans 17 residues. The CDR3 is CASSVGTGNQVFGTQYF. The CDR3, as DNA: TGTGCCAGCAGCGTAGGAACGGGGAATCAGGTTTTTGGGACCCAGTACTTC. The entire variable domain, with the rest obtained from reference TRBV9 and TRBJ2-5, is as follows: DSGVTQTPKHLITATGQRVTLRCSPRSGDLSVYWYQQSLDQGLQFLIQYYNGEERAKGNILERFSAQQFPDLHSELNLSSLELGDSALYFCASSVGTGNQVFGTQYFGPGTRLLVL.

The genes are TRBV6-5 and TRBJ1-4; the D is unclear. Germline-derived CDR1 and CDR2 are MNHEY and SVGAGI. Deletions cut 0 bases from V and 15 bases from J, with 14 bases between. CDR3 length equals 13 residues. The CDR3 protein is CASSYSSGLEMFF. The CDR3 region has the DNA TGTGCCAGCAGTTACTCGTCGGGTCTCGAGATGTTTTTT.

The chain joins TRBV30 to TRBJ2-7, with 9 bases lining up with TRBD2. Germline trimming cut 2 bases from V and 7 bases from J; bases unmatched to any gene: 12. This CDR3 spans 15 amino acids. Germline CDR1 GTSNPN, CDR2 SVGIG (reference sequence). The CDR3 is CAWSPGGGRAREQYF. The CDR3 DNA follows: TGTGCCTGGAGTCCGGGGGGCGGGAGGGCCAGGGAGCAGTACTTC.

This clone has only one observation. J is TRBJ2-1 and V is TRBV15; 12 nucleotides agree with TRBD1. V lost 4 bases and J lost 6; bases outside the gene matches: 4. The CDR3 covers 15 residues. Per the germline V gene, CDR1 is LNHNV and CDR2 is YYDKDF (reference sequence). The CDR3 loop is CATSKGTGGVNEQFF. Here the CDR3 DNA reads TGTGCCACCAGCAAAGGGACAGGGGGCGTCAATGAGCAGTTCTTC.